This T cell receptor (beta chain) was identified during a study of T cell responses to AZD1222 COVID-19 vaccine. Notes on the study in general: Targets within unmutated variant regions were reportedly found for nearly half of spike-specific TCRs.

Germline lookup yields CDR1 SGHDT and CDR2 YYEEEE. The CDR3 has 15 amino acids. The V end was cut by 2 bases, the J end by 4 bases, with 10 bases between. The assay was immunoSEQ multiplex PCR, and TCRdb's table has in-frame clones only and misses some. The sample contains just over 150,000 clones, 90% of which appear only once. To note about this clone: No antigen is known for it.

This chain links TRBV5-6 with TRBJ1-6; a possible D gene is TRBD1 (6 bases). The receptor was isolated from an adult in good health. Sequencing used peripheral blood, obtained on day 0 of AZD1222 vaccination. The CDR3 DNA follows: TGTGCCAGCAGCTTAGTGGGACAATATAATTCACCCCTCCACTTT. It is translated as CASSLVGQYNSPLHF.